Shown below are 9 T cell receptor beta chains from a single sample sequenced in a study of T cells in pancreatic ductal adenocarcinoma. The table came from immunoSEQ multiplex PCR; TCRdb's copy has only in-frame clones and leaves some out. The sample has around 94,000 clones; 90% to 95% are singletons. The selected patients with pancreatic ductal adenocarcinoma had surgery but no neoadjuvant therapy. Sequencing was done on a sample of PBMCs. These TCRs come from a human donor with pancreatic ductal adenocarcinoma.

The V gene is TRBV5-1, the J gene TRBJ2-3; tentatively, D is TRBD2 (5 bases). This CDR3 has 17 amino acids. The V and J ends lost 7 bases and 0 bases respectively, with 21 bases between them. Germline lookup yields CDR1 SGHRS and CDR2 YFSETQ. DNA of the CDR3: TGCGCCAGCGCTCAACCTACTAGTCCCACTAGCACAGATACGCAGTATTTT. Translated, it gives CASAQPTSPTSTDTQYF.

The gene calls are TRBV30 and TRBJ2-3, with D perhaps TRBD2 (6 bases). CDR3 length equals 17 residues. From germline, CDR1 is GTSNPN and CDR2 SVGIG (reference sequence). Trimming removed 2 bases from V and 5 bases from J, with 23 bases in between. CDR3 DNA sequence: TGTGCCTGGAGTATACAGGTCGTTTCGGGACTGGGAGATACGCAGTATTTT. Its protein product is CAWSIQVVSGLGDTQYF.

The chain uses TRBV21-1 and TRBJ2-7; the D call of TRBD2 is as the table states it, not checked on the DNA. TRBV21-1 is a listed pseudogene. The CDR3 covers 16 residues. CDR3 residues: CASSKVVLRHMYEQYF. CDR3 DNA: TGTGCCAGCAGCAAAGTTGTACTCCGCCATATGTACGAGCAGTACTTC.

The chain uses TRBV27 and TRBJ2-2, with 9 bases matching TRBD1. This CDR3 comprises 15 residues. Germline CDR1 MNHEY, CDR2 SMNVEV (reference sequence). Trimming at V came to 6 bases and at J to 9 bases, leaving 11 bases not matched to a gene. This CDR3 reads CASRRTGGAGRELFF. Written as DNA, the CDR3 is TGTGCCAGCAGGAGAACAGGGGGCGCCGGTAGGGAGCTGTTTTTT.

This rearrangement joins TRBV27 to TRBJ2-7, with D tentatively TRBD1 (5 bases). CDR3 length: 15 residues. Germline-derived CDR1 and CDR2 are MNHEY and SMNVEV (reference sequence). V gave up 5 bases and J gave up 1 base, with 15 bases separating them. DNA of the CDR3: TGTGCCAGCAGTCCCCTACAGGCTGGGTCCTACGAGCAGTACTTC. Protein: CASSPLQAGSYEQYF.

The J gene is TRBJ2-1, the V gene TRBV19; a possible D gene is TRBD2 (5 bases). The CDR3 spans 16 residues. The germline V gene encodes CDR1 LNHDA and CDR2 SQIVND (reference sequence). V dropped 3 bases and J dropped 0 bases, with 12 bases sitting between them. The CDR3 nucleotides are TGTGCCAGTAGTATTGAAGTGGGGAGCTCCTACAATGAGCAGTTCTTC. Amino acid sequence: CASSIEVGSSYNEQFF.

In its sample, this clone was seen once. The genes are TRBV27 and TRBJ2-7; 10 bases are shared with TRBD2. The junction had 9 bases not matched to a gene; V was cut back by 5 bases and J by 5 bases. From germline, CDR1 is MNHEY and CDR2 SMNVEV (reference sequence). The CDR3 consists of 15 residues. CDR3 nucleotide sequence: TGTGCCAGCAGTCCCTATAGCGGGAGGCCTGACGAGCAGTACTTC. It yields the protein CASSPYSGRPDEQYF.

The chain carries TRBV28 and TRBJ2-7; a possible D gene is TRBD2 (6 bases). The germline CDR1 and CDR2 sequences are MDHEN and SYDVKM. The germline V and J ends were trimmed by 6 bases and 9 bases, with 18 bases remaining between them. The CDR3 is 13 residues long. CDR3 in amino acids: CASRDYTLRSQYF. CDR3 in DNA: TGTGCCAGCAGGGACTACACGCTACGATCGCAGTACTTC.

This chain connects TRBV11-2 to TRBJ2-5, with 9 positions matching TRBD1. J was trimmed by 2 bases and V by 5 bases; bases with no gene match: 3. Germline values: CDR1 SGHAT, CDR2 FQNNGV. The CDR3 runs 14 residues. The CDR3 sequence is CASSRGQGQETQYF. The CDR3 nucleotides are TGTGCCAGCAGCCGAGGACAGGGGCAAGAGACCCAGTACTTC.